This T cell receptor (beta chain) was sequenced for a study of blood T cells in healthy people across ages. A second PCR, run for roughly 7 to 11 cycles, used a sample-barcoded 5' primer plus a J-beta primer mix. TCRdb reprocessed the 5' RACE reads with MiXCR, giving one entry per CDR3 protein. The data hold 1.5 million to 2 million distinct CDR3 sequences, with 40% to 55% observed a single time. V was pared by 0 bases and J by 3 bases, with 14 bases between. Germline V gives CDR1 SGHRS, CDR2 YFSETQ. The CDR3 runs to 16 residues. The source is a woman aged 40 to 49 in good health. The sample consisted of blood. The rearrangement joins TRBV5-1 to TRBJ2-3, with D hard to call. CDR3 protein: CASSLGSGPKTDTQYF. CDR3 nucleotide sequence: TGCGCCAGCAGCTTGGGTTCAGGACCTAAGACAGATACGCAGTATTTT.